A single sample is the source of the 32 T cell receptor beta chains below, sequenced in a study of T cells after posttransplantation cyclophosphamide. Clones were read by immunoSEQ multiplex PCR, and TCRdb kept only the in-frame ones, dropping some. This sample has several hundred clones, with 85% to 90% found just once. The sample comprised gut tissue. Source of these receptors: a man between 50 and 59 years old.

The V and J genes are TRBV11-2 and TRBJ1-1, with TRBD1 identical over 9 bases. Trimming took 3 bases from V and 1 from J; bases not matched to a gene: 6. The CDR3 runs 16 residues. Germline-derived CDR1 and CDR2 are SGHAT and FQNNGV. As DNA, the CDR3 is TGTGCCAGCAGCTTGGGACAGGGTTTTGGGAACACTGAAGCTTTCTTT. It specifies CASSLGQGFGNTEAFF.

The rearrangement uses TRBV7-9 and TRBJ2-1, with 9 positions matching TRBD2. The CDR3 totals 15 residues. V was pared by 4 bases and J by 8 bases, with 9 bases of the junction left unmatched. Germline CDR1 SEHNR, CDR2 FQNEAQ (reference sequence). The DNA for the CDR3 is TGTGCCAGCAGCTCACTTAATAGCGGGAGAGATGAGCAGTTCTTC. Its protein is CASSSLNSGRDEQFF.

This chain uses TRBV7-8 with TRBJ1-5, with 7 nucleotides matching TRBD1. The CDR3 runs 16 residues. Per germline, CDR1 SGHVS and CDR2 FQNEAQ. V was clipped by 2 bases and J by 11 bases; unmatched bases: 15. As DNA, the CDR3 is TGTGCCAGCAGCTTAATATACGGCCAGGGGGGAATCACCCAGCATTTT. This sequence encodes CASSLIYGQGGITQHF.

This chain uses TRBV6-5 with TRBJ2-5, with 8 bases aligning to TRBD1. CDR1 is MNHEY and CDR2 is SVGAGI in the germline V gene. V gave up 2 bases and J gave up 4 bases; unmatched junction bases: 3. The CDR3 runs to 14 residues. This CDR3 is CASSYGQGGETQYF. The CDR3 region has the DNA TGTGCCAGCAGTTACGGACAGGGAGGAGAGACCCAGTACTTC.

The chain recombines TRBV9 with TRBJ2-7; D unclear. V lost 0 bases, J lost 4 bases, and 14 bases lay in between. The CDR3 loop spans 15 amino acids. Germline loops: CDR1 SGDLS, CDR2 YYNGEE. This CDR3 is CASSVEQTPFYEQYF. CDR3 nucleotides: TGTGCCAGCAGCGTAGAGCAAACTCCCTTTTACGAGCAGTACTTC.

The chain employs TRBV7-9 and TRBJ2-2, with a tentative D call TRBD2 (5 bases). The length of the CDR3 is 15 residues. In germline, CDR1 is SEHNR, CDR2 FQNEAQ (reference sequence). V was shortened by 4 bases and J by 3 bases, with 12 bases between the two germline ends. Here the CDR3 DNA reads TGTGCCAGCAGCTCCCCCGACTATTACACCGGGGAGCTGTTTTTT. This encodes CASSSPDYYTGELFF. Full variable domain (outside the CDR3, taken from reference TRBV7-9 and TRBJ2-2): DTGVSQNPRHKITKRGQNVTFRCDPISEHNRLYWYRQTLGQGPEFLTYFQNEAQLEKSRLLSDRFSAERPKGSFSTLEIQRTEQGDSAMYLCASSSPDYYTGELFFGEGSRLTVL.

The gene calls are TRBV5-4 and TRBJ1-6, with a possible D match to TRBD1 (6 bases). V dropped 0 bases and J dropped 3 bases, with 13 bases sitting between them. The CDR3 spans 17 residues. Germline V lookup: CDR1 SGHNT, CDR2 YYREEE (reference sequence). DNA of the CDR3: TGTGCCAGCAGCTTGGGAGGGGGTCGCGTCTATAATTCACCCCTCCACTTT. Its protein product is CASSLGGGRVYNSPLHF.

The rearrangement links TRBV4-1 to TRBJ2-3; maybe TRBD2 (6 bases). Trimming cost V 6 bases and J 1 base, with 11 bases left between them. Germline loops: CDR1 MGHRA, CDR2 YSYEKL. The CDR3 contains 14 residues. DNA for the CDR3: TGCGCCAGCAGAGCTGGGGAGGGCACAGATACGCAGTATTTT. The encoded protein is CASRAGEGTDTQYF.

The chain combines TRBV11-2 with TRBJ2-5; 10 nucleotides agree with TRBD1. V lost 4 bases to trimming and J lost 3 bases; unmatched junction nucleotides: 5. The CDR3 is 15 residues long. Germline V gene sequence: CDR1 SGHAT, CDR2 FQNNGV. Here the CDR3 reads CASSSRGTGEETQYF. CDR3 bases: TGTGCCAGCAGCTCTAGGGGGACAGGGGAAGAGACCCAGTACTTC. The full variable domain, rest sourced from reference TRBV11-2 and TRBJ2-5, is EAGVAQSPRYKIIEKRQSVAFWCNPISGHATLYWYQQILGQGPKLLIQFQNNGVVDDSQLPKDRFSAERLKGVDSTLKIQPAKLEDSAVYLCASSSRGTGEETQYFGPGTRLLVL.

The V call is TRBV14, the J call TRBJ1-1, with 7 bases identical to TRBD1. V shed 5 bases and J 4 bases; nucleotides not matched to a gene: 4. The CDR3 spans 13 residues. In germline, CDR1 is SGHDN, CDR2 FVKESK. Here the CDR3 DNA reads TGTGCCAGCAGCGACAGGGACAGCACTGAAGCTTTCTTT. Translating it yields CASSDRDSTEAFF.

The V gene is TRBV7-9, the J gene TRBJ2-5, with 10 positions matching TRBD2. The length of the CDR3 is 15 residues. Germline values: CDR1 SEHNR, CDR2 FQNEAQ (reference sequence). V was clipped by 5 bases and J by 7 bases; unmatched bases: 10. CDR3 coding DNA: TGTGCCAGCAGCCCCCCTCTAGCGGGGGTATCGACCCAGTACTTC. Its translation: CASSPPLAGVSTQYF.

This sequence joins TRBV10-3 and TRBJ2-1; 15 bases are shared with TRBD2. Trimming at V came to 9 bases and at J to 7 bases, leaving 1 base not matched to a gene. The CDR3 is 13 amino acids. CDR1 is ENHRY and CDR2 is SYGVKD in the germline V gene. DNA for the CDR3: TGTGCCATAGGACTAGCGGGGGGGAATGAGCAGTTCTTC. Protein sequence: CAIGLAGGNEQFF.

The rearrangement links TRBV5-4 to TRBJ1-1, with D perhaps matching TRBD1 (5 bases). Trimming removed 5 bases from V and 6 bases from J, with 14 bases in between. The CDR3 runs to 13 residues. Germline V gives CDR1 SGHNT, CDR2 YYREEE (reference sequence). The DNA for the CDR3 is TGTGCCAGCAGGGCCAGCGGGGCCCCTGAAGCTTTCTTT. Encoded protein: CASRASGAPEAFF.

J is TRBJ2-6 and V is TRBV4-1, with D uncertain. Germline lookup yields CDR1 MGHRA and CDR2 YSYEKL. V lost 5 bases, J lost 5 bases, and 22 bases lay in between. The CDR3 is 18 amino acids. The CDR3 is CASSWVSRPQSRANVLTF. Here the CDR3 DNA reads TGCGCCAGCAGCTGGGTCTCTAGACCACAAAGTCGGGCCAACGTCCTGACTTTC.

The chain is built from TRBV10-3 and TRBJ1-1; 9 bases match TRBD1. This CDR3 is 16 amino acids long. The J segment lost 0 bases and the V segment lost 3 bases, leaving 5 bases of the junction unmatched. Looked up from germline, CDR1 is ENHRY and CDR2 is SYGVKD. CDR3 nucleotides: TGTGCCATCAGTGAACGGGACAGGGTTATGAACACTGAAGCTTTCTTT. It is translated as CAISERDRVMNTEAFF.

The chain carries TRBV6-6 and TRBJ2-5; D possibly corresponds to TRBD2 (6 bases). This CDR3 is 13 amino acids long. From germline, CDR1 is MNHNY and CDR2 SVGAGI (reference sequence). The ends were cut back, 7 bases at V and 4 bases at J, with 13 bases in the middle. The CDR3 spells CASTLLARETQYF. The CDR3 DNA is TGTGCCAGCACCTTACTAGCTCGAGAGACCCAGTACTTC.

The chain combines TRBV11-3 with TRBJ1-4, with unresolved D. V gave up 7 bases and J gave up 8 bases, with 8 bases separating them. The CDR3 length is 11 residues. The germline gives CDR1 SGHNT, CDR2 YENEEA. The CDR3 protein is CASKEGEKLFF. Here the CDR3 DNA reads TGTGCCAGCAAGGAGGGAGAAAAACTGTTTTTT.

This sequence joins TRBV19 and TRBJ1-3; 7 nucleotides match TRBD1. V trimming: 6 bases; J trimming: 2 bases; junction bases outside the gene matches: 4. Germline V gene sequence: CDR1 LNHDA, CDR2 SQIVND (reference sequence). This CDR3 is built from 14 residues. CDR3 DNA: TGTGCCAGTAGGACAGGGAGGCCTGGAAACACCATATATTTT. It yields the protein CASRTGRPGNTIYF.

V gene TRBV9 combines with J gene TRBJ1-2, with a weak D call TRBD1 (6 bases). The CDR3 consists of 12 residues. V lost 3 bases and J lost 7, with 10 bases in between. The germline V gene has CDR1 SGDLS and CDR2 YYNGEE. CDR3 coding DNA: TGTGCCAGCAGCGGCAACAGGGCTGGCTACACCTTC. This encodes CASSGNRAGYTF.

The rearrangement uses TRBV19 and TRBJ1-6; TRBD1 might be the D (6 bases). The CDR3 runs to 15 residues. Trimming took 4 bases from V and 8 from J, leaving 15 bases between them. CDR1 and CDR2 (germline): LNHDA, SQIVND (reference sequence). CDR3 DNA sequence: TGTGCCAGTAGTACAGGGGCCGCCGGTTATTCACCCCTCCACTTT. Protein sequence: CASSTGAAGYSPLHF.

This clone is labeled large. The chain joins TRBV5-1 to TRBJ1-1; no reliable D call. The CDR3 is 11 amino acids. Germline V gene data show CDR1 as SGHRS and CDR2 as YFSETQ. Trimming left V 4 bases short and J 5 bases short, with 6 bases between. The CDR3 nucleotides are TGCGCCAGCAGCCCCGGTACTGAAGCTTTCTTT. Protein product: CASSPGTEAFF.

This clone is a singleton in its sample. The chain couples TRBV30 to TRBJ2-7; D gene uncertain. Trimming took off 3 bases at V and 3 bases at J, with 12 bases between the two ends. This CDR3 spans 13 amino acids. Germline CDR1 is GTSNPN and CDR2 is SVGIG (reference sequence). The CDR3 coding sequence is TGTGCCTGGAGCTCCCAGCCGGGCTACGAGCAGTACTTC. Amino acids: CAWSSQPGYEQYF.

The V and J genes are TRBV7-2 and TRBJ1-1; maybe TRBD1 (5 bases). CDR3 length: 16 amino acids. The V gene's germline CDR1 is SGHTA and CDR2 FQGNSA. Trimming pared 5 bases from V and 5 bases from J, leaving 21 bases between. CDR3 residues: CASSTMSGMRKTEAFF. CDR3 in DNA: TGTGCCAGCAGCACCATGTCAGGGATGAGGAAGACTGAAGCTTTCTTT.

The rearrangement uses TRBV19 and TRBJ2-2; 9 nucleotides line up with TRBD1. Germline CDR1 and CDR2: LNHDA and SQIVND (reference sequence). V was pared by 7 bases and J by 6 bases, with 3 bases of the junction left unmatched. This CDR3 spans 13 amino acids. CDR3 in DNA: TGTGCCAGTACCCGACAGGGGGCCGGGGAGCTGTTTTTT. Amino acid sequence: CASTRQGAGELFF.

This chain joins TRBV5-6 and TRBJ1-1; D gene unclear. From germline, CDR1 is SGHDT and CDR2 YYEEEE. The CDR3 loop spans 13 amino acids. Deletions cut 0 bases from V and 3 bases from J, with 6 bases between. The CDR3 here is CASSLAGYTEAFF. The CDR3 region has the DNA TGTGCCAGCAGCTTGGCGGGGTACACTGAAGCTTTCTTT.

This chain uses TRBV7-2 with TRBJ1-2; D perhaps matches TRBD1 (6 bases). Germline CDR1 SGHTA, CDR2 FQGNSA. The CDR3 sequence is 15 residues long. Between the trimmed V and J ends, which lost 5 bases and 5 bases, there was a span of 18 bases. The DNA for the CDR3 is TGTGCCAGCAGCCCGAGGTCCCAGGACAGTTATGGCTACACCTTC. Protein: CASSPRSQDSYGYTF. Complete variable domain (other parts from reference TRBV7-2 and TRBJ1-2): GAGVSQSPSNKVTEKGKDVELRCDPISGHTALYWYRQSLGQGLEFLIYFQGNSAPDKSGLPSDRFSAERTGGSVSTLTIQRTQQEDSAVYLCASSPRSQDSYGYTFGSGTRLTVV.

This clone was counted once. The chain couples TRBV4-3 to TRBJ2-2, with D maybe TRBD1 (6 bases). CDR1 is LGHNA and CDR2 is YSLEER in the germline V gene. Trimming removed 0 bases from V and 6 bases from J, with 11 bases in between. CDR3 length: 15 residues. DNA for the CDR3: TGCGCCAGCAGCCAAGAAGGGGGAGTAGCCGGGGAGCTGTTTTTT. The encoded protein is CASSQEGGVAGELFF.

The chain recombines TRBV10-3 with TRBJ1-2, with a tentative D call TRBD1 (6 bases). The germline V gene encodes CDR1 ENHRY and CDR2 SYGVKD. Deletions cut 0 bases from V and 3 bases from J, with 11 bases between. This CDR3 comprises 15 residues. In DNA form, the CDR3 reads TGTGCCATCAGTGAGTCGCGCAGGGGAGACTATGGCTACACCTTC. Protein sequence: CAISESRRGDYGYTF.

This chain joins TRBV10-3 and TRBJ1-2; 7 nucleotides agree with TRBD1. The trim removed 6 bases at V and 6 bases at J, leaving 10 bases unmatched. The CDR3 covers 14 residues. Germline CDR1 reads ENHRY; CDR2 reads SYGVKD. The DNA of the CDR3 is TGTGCCATCAGACCCGACAGGGAGCCTGATGGCTACACCTTC. Translated, it gives CAIRPDREPDGYTF.

This chain uses TRBV29-1 with TRBJ2-5; maybe TRBD2 (5 bases). This CDR3 comprises 12 residues. CDR1 is SQVTM, CDR2 ANQGSEA, per germline. Trimming stripped 7 bases from V and 9 bases from J, with 18 bases between. The CDR3 DNA sequence: TGCAGCGCTCGGACGGGCCTCGGGGCCCAGTACTTC. Its translation is CSARTGLGAQYF.

This clone turned up a few times. This chain uses TRBV6-6 with TRBJ2-1; 10 bases are a match to TRBD2. Germline V CDR1 and CDR2: MNHNY, SVGAGI (reference sequence). V lost 4 bases, J lost 7 bases, and 4 bases stayed unmatched. The CDR3 loop spans 14 amino acids. CDR3 in amino acids: CASSSSGGANEQFF. CDR3 bases: TGTGCCAGCAGTTCCAGCGGGGGGGCGAATGAGCAGTTCTTC.

Of note for this clone: An end of the junction does not agree with germline; a read error may underlie this. In the same sample, other DNA sequences code for this CDR3. The genes are TRBV5-1 and TRBJ2-1; D possibly corresponds to TRBD2 (6 bases). Germline CDR1 reads SGHRS; CDR2 reads YFSETQ. CDR3 length equals 15 residues. CDR3 bases: TGCGCCAGCACCCCAGCGGGCCAAGGGCCGGATGAGCAATTCTTC. Protein product: CASTPAGQGPDEQFF.